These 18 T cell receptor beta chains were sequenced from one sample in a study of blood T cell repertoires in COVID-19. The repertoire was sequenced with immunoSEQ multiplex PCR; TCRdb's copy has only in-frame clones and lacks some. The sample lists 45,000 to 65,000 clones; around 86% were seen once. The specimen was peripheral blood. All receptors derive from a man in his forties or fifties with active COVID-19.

CDR3 bases: TGTGCCAGCCGTCCCAACAGGGGGCGACGCACAGATACGCAGTATTTT. It is translated as CASRPNRGRRTDTQYF. The J gene is TRBJ2-3, the V gene TRBV28; 9 bases agree with TRBD1. The CDR3 spans 16 residues. Per germline, CDR1 MDHEN and CDR2 SYDVKM. J was trimmed by 1 base and V by 8 bases; bases with no gene match: 10.

CDR3 sequence (DNA): TGCGCCAGCAGCTTGAACGGGAACGACGGAGAGACCCAGTACTTC. This translates into CASSLNGNDGETQYF. The chain combines TRBV5-1 with TRBJ2-5; tentatively, D is TRBD2 (5 bases). V lost 1 base, J lost 4 bases, and 14 bases lay in between. The CDR3 contains 15 residues. Germline V gene lookup returns CDR1 SGHRS and CDR2 YFSETQ.

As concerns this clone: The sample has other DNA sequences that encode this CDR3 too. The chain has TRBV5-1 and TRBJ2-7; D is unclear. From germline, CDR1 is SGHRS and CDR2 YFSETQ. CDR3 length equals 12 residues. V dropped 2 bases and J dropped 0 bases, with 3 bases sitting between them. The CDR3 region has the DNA TGCGCCAGCAGCTTTAGCTCCTACGAGCAGTACTTC. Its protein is CASSFSSYEQYF.

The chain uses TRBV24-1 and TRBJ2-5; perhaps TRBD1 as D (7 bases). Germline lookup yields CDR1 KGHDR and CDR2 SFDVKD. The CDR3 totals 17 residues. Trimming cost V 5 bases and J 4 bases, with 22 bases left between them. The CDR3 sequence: CATSVSTQGQGGETQYF. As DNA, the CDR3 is TGTGCCACCAGTGTCTCAACGCAAGGGCAGGGGGGAGAGACCCAGTACTTC.

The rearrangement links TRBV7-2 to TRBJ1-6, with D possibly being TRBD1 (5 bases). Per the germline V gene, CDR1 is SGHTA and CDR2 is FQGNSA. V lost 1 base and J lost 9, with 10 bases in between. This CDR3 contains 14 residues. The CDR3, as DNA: TGTGCCAGCAGCTTAGGAGGGGAGGGTTCACCCCTCCACTTT. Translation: CASSLGGEGSPLHF.

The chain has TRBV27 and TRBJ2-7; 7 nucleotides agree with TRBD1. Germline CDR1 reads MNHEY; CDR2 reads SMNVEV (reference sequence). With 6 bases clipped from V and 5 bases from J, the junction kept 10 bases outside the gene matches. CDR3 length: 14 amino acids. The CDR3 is CASSLGVQGNEQYF. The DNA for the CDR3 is TGTGCCAGCAGCCTAGGGGTACAGGGGAACGAGCAGTACTTC.

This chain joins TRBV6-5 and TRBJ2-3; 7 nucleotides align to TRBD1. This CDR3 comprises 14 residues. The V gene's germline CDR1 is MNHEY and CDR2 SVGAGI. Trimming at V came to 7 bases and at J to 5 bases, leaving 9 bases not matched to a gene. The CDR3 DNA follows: TGTGCCAGCAAACTAGACAGGGCGGGAGATACGCAGTATTTT. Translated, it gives CASKLDRAGDTQYF.

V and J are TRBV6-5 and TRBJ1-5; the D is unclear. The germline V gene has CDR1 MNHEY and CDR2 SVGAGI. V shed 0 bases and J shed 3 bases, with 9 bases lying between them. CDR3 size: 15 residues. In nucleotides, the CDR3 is TGTGCCAGCAGTTACTCTTTCGGGTACAATCAGCCCCAGCATTTT. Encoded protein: CASSYSFGYNQPQHF.

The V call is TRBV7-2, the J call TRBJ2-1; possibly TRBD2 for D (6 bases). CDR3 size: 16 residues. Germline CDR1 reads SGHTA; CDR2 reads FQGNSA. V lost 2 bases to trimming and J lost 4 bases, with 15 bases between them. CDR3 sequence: CASSLRSSAFYNEQFF. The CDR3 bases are TGTGCCAGCAGCTTAAGATCTAGCGCCTTTTACAATGAGCAGTTCTTC.

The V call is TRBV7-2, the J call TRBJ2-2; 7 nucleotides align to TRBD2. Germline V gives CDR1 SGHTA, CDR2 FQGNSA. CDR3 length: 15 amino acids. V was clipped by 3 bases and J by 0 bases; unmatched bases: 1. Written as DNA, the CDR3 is TGTGCCAGCAGCTTGGGGGGGGCGAACACCGGGGAGCTGTTTTTT. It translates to CASSLGGANTGELFF.

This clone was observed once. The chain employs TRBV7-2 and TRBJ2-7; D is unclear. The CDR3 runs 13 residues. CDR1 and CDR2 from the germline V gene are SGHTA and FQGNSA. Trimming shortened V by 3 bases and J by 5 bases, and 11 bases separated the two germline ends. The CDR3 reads CASSFGRLNEQYF. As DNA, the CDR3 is TGTGCCAGCAGCTTCGGCAGGCTGAACGAGCAGTACTTC.

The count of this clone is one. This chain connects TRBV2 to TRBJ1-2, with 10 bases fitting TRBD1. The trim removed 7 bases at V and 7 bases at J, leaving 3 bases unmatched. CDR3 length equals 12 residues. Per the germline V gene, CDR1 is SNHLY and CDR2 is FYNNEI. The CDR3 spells CASTDRGAGYTF. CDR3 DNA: TGTGCCAGCACGGACAGGGGGGCTGGCTACACCTTC.

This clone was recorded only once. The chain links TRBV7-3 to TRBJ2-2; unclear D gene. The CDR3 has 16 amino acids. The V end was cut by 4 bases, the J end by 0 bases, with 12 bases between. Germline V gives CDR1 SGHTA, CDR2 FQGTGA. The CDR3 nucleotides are TGTGCCAGCAGCTGGGCCCCGGCCGCGAACACCGGGGAGCTGTTTTTT. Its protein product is CASSWAPAANTGELFF.

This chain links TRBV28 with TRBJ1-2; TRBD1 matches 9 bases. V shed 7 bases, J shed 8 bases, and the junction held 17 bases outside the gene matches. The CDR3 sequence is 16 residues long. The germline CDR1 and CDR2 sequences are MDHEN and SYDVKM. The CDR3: CASIVSRQGVGEGYTF. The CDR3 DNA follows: TGTGCCAGCATCGTATCCAGACAGGGGGTTGGAGAGGGCTACACCTTC.

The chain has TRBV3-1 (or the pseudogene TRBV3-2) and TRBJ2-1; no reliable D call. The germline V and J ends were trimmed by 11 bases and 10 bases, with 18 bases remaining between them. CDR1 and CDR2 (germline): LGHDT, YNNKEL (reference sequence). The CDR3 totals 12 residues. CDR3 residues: CASAVRLNEQFF. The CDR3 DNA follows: TGTGCCTCTGCAGTGAGGTTAAACGAGCAGTTCTTC.

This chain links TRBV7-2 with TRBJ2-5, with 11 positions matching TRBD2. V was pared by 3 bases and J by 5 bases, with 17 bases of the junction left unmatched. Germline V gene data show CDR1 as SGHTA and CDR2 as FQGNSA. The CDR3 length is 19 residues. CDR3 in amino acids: CASSLDGWSSGRAGETQYF. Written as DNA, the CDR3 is TGTGCCAGCAGCTTGGACGGGTGGAGTAGCGGGAGGGCCGGGGAGACCCAGTACTTC.

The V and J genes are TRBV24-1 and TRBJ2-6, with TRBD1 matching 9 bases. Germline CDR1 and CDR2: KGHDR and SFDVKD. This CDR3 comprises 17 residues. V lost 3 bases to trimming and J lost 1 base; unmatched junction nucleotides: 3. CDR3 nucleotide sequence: TGTGCCACCAGTGATGGGACAGGGATTTCTGGGGCCAACGTCCTGACTTTC. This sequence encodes CATSDGTGISGANVLTF.

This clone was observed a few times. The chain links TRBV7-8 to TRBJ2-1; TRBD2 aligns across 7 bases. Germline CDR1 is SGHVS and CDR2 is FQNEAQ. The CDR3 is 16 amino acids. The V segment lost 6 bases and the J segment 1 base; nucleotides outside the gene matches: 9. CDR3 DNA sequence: TGTGCCAGCAGAGGCGGGAGTGGATTATCCTACAATGAGCAGTTCTTC. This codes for CASRGGSGLSYNEQFF.